This TCR beta chain was sequenced for a study of blood T cell repertoires in COVID-19. Germline loops: CDR1 MNHEY, CDR2 SMNVEV (reference sequence). Trimming removed 1 base from V and 7 bases from J; junction bases left unmatched: 8. This CDR3 spans 16 amino acids. The table came from immunoSEQ multiplex PCR; TCRdb's copy has only in-frame clones and leaves some out. The sample includes 30,000 to 40,000 clones, over 90% of them seen just once. The sample consisted of peripheral blood. The rearrangement links TRBV27 to TRBJ1-4; 8 bases line up with TRBD1. The sequence was collected from a human donor in a cohort sampled during active COVID-19. The CDR3 coding sequence is TGTGCCAGCAGTTTATTCCCCACAGGGGGAGGTGAAAAACTGTTTTTT. Translating it yields CASSLFPTGGGEKLFF. Drawing the rest from reference TRBV27 and TRBJ1-4, the complete variable domain is EAQVTQNPRYLITVTGKKLTVTCSQNMNHEYMSWYRQDPGLGLRQIYYSMNVEVTDKGDVPEGYKVSRKEKRNFPLILESPSPNQTSLYFCASSLFPTGGGEKLFFGSGTQLSVL.